A single sample gave rise to the 9 T cell receptor beta chains below, sequenced in a study of blood T cell repertoires in COVID-19. Some clones are missing from TCRdb's copy, which holds only in-frame ones; the method was immunoSEQ multiplex PCR. The repertoire holds under 150,000 clones, 84% seen once, with roughly 3.8% in the top ten. The sample was PBMCs or T cells enriched from blood (not recorded which). The receptors were sampled from a man aged 50 to 59 in a cohort exposed to, infected with or recovered from COVID-19 (not recorded which).

The chain uses TRBV19 and TRBJ2-1; D remains ambiguous. Germline V gives CDR1 LNHDA, CDR2 SQIVND (reference sequence). The CDR3 has 16 residues. V was cut by 4 bases and J by 2 bases, with 15 bases left in between. Written as DNA, the CDR3 is TGTGCCAGTAGTACTTCTTTGGGCGCCCCCTACAATGAGCAGTTCTTC. Its translation is CASSTSLGAPYNEQFF.

The chain carries TRBV19 and TRBJ2-2; tentative D call: TRBD1 (5 bases). Trimming shortened V by 4 bases and J by 4 bases, and 10 bases separated the two germline ends. The CDR3 loop spans 14 amino acids. Germline values: CDR1 LNHDA, CDR2 SQIVND (reference sequence). The CDR3 here is CASSTGLGTGELFF. The CDR3 bases are TGTGCCAGTAGTACAGGGTTGGGCACCGGGGAGCTGTTTTTT.

V and J are TRBV18 and TRBJ2-3; D is perhaps TRBD2 (6 bases). Germline V gene lookup returns CDR1 KGHSH and CDR2 LQKENI. The CDR3 runs to 15 residues. V was cut by 3 bases and J by 3 bases, with 13 bases left in between. In DNA, the CDR3 is TGTGCCAGCTCACCCATGACTAGTAAAACAGATACGCAGTATTTT. Its protein is CASSPMTSKTDTQYF. Based on the CDR3 plus reference TRBV18 and TRBJ2-3, the full variable domain is NAGVMQNPRHLVRRRGQEARLRCSPMKGHSHVYWYRQLPEEGLKFMVYLQKENIIDESGMPKERFSAEFPKEGPSILRIQQVVRGDSAAYFCASSPMTSKTDTQYFGPGTRLTVL.

The chain carries TRBV24-1 and TRBJ2-2, with D possibly matching TRBD1 (5 bases). This CDR3 has 14 amino acids. Trimming removed 6 bases from V and 0 bases from J, with 7 bases in between. Germline V gene data show CDR1 as KGHDR and CDR2 as SFDVKD. The CDR3 coding sequence is TGTGCCACCAGTATGGGGCCGAACACCGGGGAGCTGTTTTTT. Protein sequence: CATSMGPNTGELFF.

The rearrangement links TRBV30 to TRBJ1-1; 7 nucleotides line up with TRBD1. The junction had 4 bases not matched to a gene; V was cut back by 0 bases and J by 0 bases. Germline V CDR1 and CDR2: GTSNPN, SVGIG (reference sequence). There are 15 residues in the CDR3. The CDR3 nucleotides are TGTGCCTGGAGTGTAGGGGGGACAGTGAACACTGAAGCTTTCTTT. Residues: CAWSVGGTVNTEAFF. Full variable domain (outside the CDR3, taken from reference TRBV30 and TRBJ1-1): SQTIHQWPATLVQPVGSPLSLECTVEGTSNPNLYWYRQAAGRGLQLLFYSVGIGQISSEVPQNLSASRPQDRQFILSSKKLLLSDSGFYLCAWSVGGTVNTEAFFGQGTRLTVV.

As to this clone: The same CDR3 can be traced to other DNA sequences in this sample. The V gene is TRBV6-2 or TRBV6-3, the J gene TRBJ1-1; D call uncertain. Germline assignment: CDR1 MNHEY and CDR2 SVGEGT. This CDR3 region has 13 residues. Trimming pared 2 bases from V and 2 bases from J, leaving 6 bases between. CDR3 loop: CASSYLRNTEAFF. As DNA, the CDR3 is TGTGCCAGCAGTTACCTGCGAAACACTGAAGCTTTCTTT.

In its sample, this clone was seen a few times. CDR3 in amino acids: CASSEWTGSGNTIYF. In nucleotides, the CDR3 is TGTGCCAGCAGTGAATGGACAGGGTCTGGAAACACCATATATTTT. J is TRBJ1-3 and V is TRBV6-1; TRBD1 matches 8 bases. Germline-derived CDR1 and CDR2 are MNHNS and SASEGT. V was clipped by 2 bases and J by 1 base; unmatched bases: 1. The CDR3 totals 15 residues.

The chain carries TRBV28 and TRBJ2-7; 9 bases map to TRBD1. The V segment lost 6 bases and the J segment 7 bases; nucleotides outside the gene matches: 10. Germline CDR1 and CDR2: MDHEN and SYDVKM. The CDR3 runs 14 residues. The CDR3 sequence: CASRKRDRVGEQYF. For the CDR3, the DNA is TGTGCCAGCAGAAAGCGGGACAGGGTGGGGGAGCAGTACTTC.

The chain couples TRBV28 to TRBJ1-2; D unresolved. Trimming pared 6 bases from V and 8 bases from J, leaving 7 bases between. This CDR3 contains 10 residues. CDR1 and CDR2 from the germline V gene are MDHEN and SYDVKM. CDR3 sequence: CASRKRGYTF. The CDR3 coding sequence is TGTGCCAGCAGAAAGCGGGGCTACACCTTC.